One and the same sample provided the 12 T cell receptor beta chains below, sequenced in a study of cytomegalovirus exposure and HLA in healthy donors. PCR involved 60 Vbeta and 13 Jbeta primers. Only in-frame clones appear in the TCRdb table, and some are missing; sequencing was by immunoSEQ multiplex PCR. This repertoire shows roughly 200,000 clones, approximately 85% found once; its top ten account for under 3%. The sequenced material came from PBMCs. The origin of the receptors is a woman aged 45-60 years in good health and CMV-seronegative.

This chain uses TRBV19 with TRBJ2-7, with 14 positions matching TRBD2. The V gene end was trimmed by 6 bases and the J gene end by 2 bases; junction bases not matched to a gene: 3. Germline V gene lookup returns CDR1 LNHDA and CDR2 SQIVND (reference sequence). This CDR3 spans 15 amino acids. The CDR3 reads CASSPGLAGAYEQYF. CDR3 bases: TGTGCCAGTAGCCCGGGACTAGCGGGAGCCTACGAGCAGTACTTC.

The V call is TRBV30, the J call TRBJ2-7; D may be TRBD1 (5 bases). Per the germline V gene, CDR1 is GTSNPN and CDR2 is SVGIG (reference sequence). The V end was cut by 4 bases, the J end by 5 bases, with 12 bases between. The CDR3 runs to 12 residues. The CDR3 sequence is CAWTLGVHEQYF. The CDR3 DNA reads TGTGCCTGGACCTTAGGGGTCCACGAGCAGTACTTC.

The chain combines TRBV7-9 with TRBJ2-7; 8 bases match TRBD1. V lost 6 bases to trimming and J lost 0 bases; unmatched junction nucleotides: 4. The CDR3 spans 14 residues. Germline CDR1 reads SEHNR; CDR2 reads FQNEAQ (reference sequence). Here the CDR3 DNA reads TGTGCCAGCAGTACGGACAGGGTCTCCTACGAGCAGTACTTC. Its translation: CASSTDRVSYEQYF.

This rearrangement joins TRBV5-6 to TRBJ1-2; TRBD1 matches 9 bases. Germline CDR1 SGHDT, CDR2 YYEEEE. The CDR3 is made up of 15 amino acids. V gave up 0 bases and J gave up 5 bases; unmatched junction bases: 5. This CDR3 reads CASSLGGQGLYGYTF. In DNA form, the CDR3 reads TGTGCCAGCAGCTTGGGGGGACAGGGACTGTATGGCTACACCTTC.

This chain connects TRBV18 to TRBJ2-2; D ambiguous. Germline CDR1 and CDR2: KGHSH and LQKENI. CDR3 size: 15 residues. V was pared by 3 bases and J by 2 bases, with 10 bases between. The DNA of the CDR3 is TGTGCCAGCTCACCGGGTGCTAGTAACACCGGGGAGCTGTTTTTT. Protein sequence: CASSPGASNTGELFF.

There are a few counts of this clone. The V call is TRBV27, the J call TRBJ2-1, with TRBD2 matching 10 bases. This CDR3 contains 16 residues. The junction had 10 bases not matched to a gene; V was cut back by 2 bases and J by 9 bases. Germline V lookup: CDR1 MNHEY, CDR2 SMNVEV (reference sequence). In nucleotides, the CDR3 is TGTGCCAGCAGTTTAAGAGTGCTAGCGGGAGAGGCTGAGCAGTTCTTC. It is translated as CASSLRVLAGEAEQFF.

The chain uses TRBV4-1 and TRBJ1-2; 7 bases line up with TRBD1. This CDR3 region has 15 residues. The V gene's germline CDR1 is MGHRA and CDR2 YSYEKL. V trimming: 6 bases; J trimming: 8 bases; junction bases outside the gene matches: 15. DNA of the CDR3: TGCGCCAGCAGGCGCTCAGGGACAGACTTTTGGGGCTACACCTTC. Translation: CASRRSGTDFWGYTF.

The J gene is TRBJ2-3, the V gene TRBV19; 13 positions match TRBD2. The V segment lost 5 bases and the J segment 2 bases; nucleotides outside the gene matches: 4. The germline V gene encodes CDR1 LNHDA and CDR2 SQIVND (reference sequence). There are 16 residues in the CDR3. The CDR3 is CASSVGLAGVTDTQYF. The CDR3 coding sequence is TGTGCCAGTAGTGTTGGACTAGCGGGAGTCACAGATACGCAGTATTTT.

The chain couples TRBV28 to TRBJ1-1, with D perhaps matching TRBD1 (5 bases). Trimming took off 5 bases at V and 5 bases at J, with 15 bases between the two ends. Germline-derived CDR1 and CDR2 are MDHEN and SYDVKM. The CDR3 sequence is 14 residues long. CDR3: CASSQLTGGTEAFF. In nucleotides, the CDR3 is TGTGCCAGCAGTCAACTGACGGGGGGGACTGAAGCTTTCTTT.

V is TRBV27 and J is TRBJ2-7; D not certain. Germline CDR1 reads MNHEY; CDR2 reads SMNVEV (reference sequence). The CDR3 covers 13 residues. Deletions cut 1 base from V and 5 bases from J, with 9 bases between. The CDR3 DNA reads as TGTGCCAGCAGTTTATTATCGGTCAACGAGCAGTACTTC. Residues: CASSLLSVNEQYF.

Here the CDR3 reads CASTSVAGAYEQYF. In DNA form, the CDR3 reads TGCGCCAGCACCTCAGTGGCGGGGGCTTACGAGCAGTACTTC. The chain has TRBV4-1 and TRBJ2-7; perhaps TRBD2 as D (7 bases). The CDR3 extends over 14 amino acids. The V and J ends lost 7 bases and 4 bases respectively, with 17 bases between them. CDR1 is MGHRA, CDR2 YSYEKL, per germline.

V usage is TRBV4-1 and J usage is TRBJ2-7; D perhaps matches TRBD2 (5 bases). The CDR3 contains 15 residues. V was shortened by 4 bases and J by 6 bases, with 19 bases between the two germline ends. The germline CDR1 and CDR2 sequences are MGHRA and YSYEKL. Here the CDR3 reads CASSLNGERFTEQYF. The CDR3 nucleotides are TGCGCCAGCAGCCTCAACGGGGAGAGGTTCACCGAGCAGTACTTC.